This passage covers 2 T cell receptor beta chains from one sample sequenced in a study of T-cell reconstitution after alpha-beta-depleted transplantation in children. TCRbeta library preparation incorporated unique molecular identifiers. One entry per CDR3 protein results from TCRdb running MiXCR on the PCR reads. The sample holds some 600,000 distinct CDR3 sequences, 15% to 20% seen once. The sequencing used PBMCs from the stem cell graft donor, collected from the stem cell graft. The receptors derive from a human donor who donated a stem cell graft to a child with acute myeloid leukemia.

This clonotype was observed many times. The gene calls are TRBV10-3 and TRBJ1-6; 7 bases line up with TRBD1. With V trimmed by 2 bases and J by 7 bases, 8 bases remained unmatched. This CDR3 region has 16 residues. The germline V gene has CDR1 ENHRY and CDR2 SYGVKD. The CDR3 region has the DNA TGTGCCATCAGTGAGGGACAGGAAATCTCAAATTCACCCCTCCACTTT. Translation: CAISEGQEISNSPLHF.

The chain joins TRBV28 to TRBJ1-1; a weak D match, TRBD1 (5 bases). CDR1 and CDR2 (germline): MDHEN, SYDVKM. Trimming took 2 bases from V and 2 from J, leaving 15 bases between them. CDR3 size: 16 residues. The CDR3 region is CASSLTGPTHNTEAFF. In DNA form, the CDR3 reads TGTGCCAGCAGTTTAACAGGTCCGACTCATAACACTGAAGCTTTCTTT.